Listed here is a single T cell receptor (beta chain). Its cognate antigen is unknown. A single base separates this from a much larger clone, so it may be a read error. Specified time point: healthy volunteer bleed at 6 weeks. Total RNA was isolated from unfractionated whole blood. The CDR3 is 17 residues long. Germline V gene data show CDR1 as SGHNT and CDR2 as YENEEA. This record comes from a study of human T cells and chemical hapten exposure. Findings of the study overall: No change in TCRs above 1 in 1000 frequency was produced by DPC sensitization.

The library labeled individual cDNA molecules by adding unique molecular identifiers to them. TCRdb fed the RACE reads into MiXCR, producing one record per CDR3 protein. This sample has over 35,000 distinct CDR3 sequences, with 3% to 4% found just once. This sequence joins TRBV11-3 and TRBJ2-3, with 8 bases that match TRBD2. The clonotype originates from a human donor in good health. Some clones in this sample may be carry-over from other donors' samples. The sample taken for sequencing was whole blood. In DNA form, the CDR3 reads TGTGCCAGCAACTTAGGCCTAAAAGCGGGAGTAGGAGATACGCAGTATTTT. Its protein is CASNLGLKAGVGDTQYF.